The next 5 T cell receptor beta chains were all read from a single sample in a study of T-cell memory formation after mild COVID-19. From the 5' RACE reads, TCRdb called clonotypes with MiXCR, one entry per CDR3 protein. The sample includes 450,000 or so distinct CDR3 sequences, about 23% of them seen just once. Sequences were obtained from PBMCs or a T cell subset sorted from them (not recorded which). The receptors shown here come from an adult woman who had mild COVID-19 (a few samples of this study predate the infection). Cell type and time point are not known.

The V call is TRBV20-1, the J call TRBJ2-5; TRBD2 matches 12 bases. CDR1 is DFQATT and CDR2 is SNEGSKA in the germline V gene (reference sequence). The V segment lost 3 bases and the J segment 5 bases; nucleotides outside the gene matches: 10. The CDR3 spans 16 residues. As DNA, the CDR3 is TGCAGTGCTAGCCGGACTAGCGGGACCCCACGGGAGACCCAGTACTTC. Protein sequence: CSASRTSGTPRETQYF.

The chain recombines TRBV3-1 with TRBJ2-5; 10 positions agree with TRBD2. This CDR3 comprises 20 residues. The V gene end was trimmed by 0 bases and the J gene end by 5 bases; junction bases not matched to a gene: 18. Germline lookup yields CDR1 LGHDT and CDR2 YNNKEL (reference sequence). CDR3 nucleotide sequence: TGTGCCAGCAGCCAAGAGCTAGCGGGGGAGATTGACATCTTCGGGGAGACCCAGTACTTC. Its translation: CASSQELAGEIDIFGETQYF.

Ten or more counts support this clonotype. This chain connects TRBV12-3 or TRBV12-4 to TRBJ1-1, with 7 bases matching TRBD1. The CDR3 contains 15 residues. The junction had 8 bases not matched to a gene; V was cut back by 6 bases and J by 1 base. The CDR3 sequence: CASSTRQGPNTEAFF. The CDR3 DNA follows: TGTGCCAGCAGCACCCGACAGGGACCGAACACTGAAGCTTTCTTT.

This clonotype has a handful of counts. The J gene is TRBJ2-5, the V gene TRBV7-7; TRBD2 aligns across 10 bases. Germline lookup yields CDR1 SSHAT and CDR2 FNYEAQ (reference sequence). CDR3 size: 16 residues. V shed 1 base and J 3 bases; nucleotides not matched to a gene: 5. In DNA form, the CDR3 reads TGTGCCAGCAGCTTAGGTCTAGCGGGGGATAAAGAGACCCAGTACTTC. Protein sequence: CASSLGLAGDKETQYF. The whole variable domain, remainder taken from reference TRBV7-7 and TRBJ2-5, is GAGVSQSPRYKVTKRGQDVTLRCDPISSHATLYWYQQALGQGPEFLTYFNYEAQPDKSGLPSDRFSAERPEGSISTLTIQRTEQRDSAMYRCASSLGLAGDKETQYFGPGTRLLVL.

The J gene is TRBJ2-4, the V gene TRBV5-5; D might be TRBD2 (5 bases). Per germline, CDR1 SGHKS and CDR2 YYEKEE (reference sequence). Trimming took 0 bases from V and 2 from J, leaving 15 bases between them. This CDR3 region has 17 residues. The CDR3 DNA follows: TGTGCCAGCAGCTTGGATCGCGGGTGGGTGACCAAAAACATTCAGTACTTC. Its protein product is CASSLDRGWVTKNIQYF.